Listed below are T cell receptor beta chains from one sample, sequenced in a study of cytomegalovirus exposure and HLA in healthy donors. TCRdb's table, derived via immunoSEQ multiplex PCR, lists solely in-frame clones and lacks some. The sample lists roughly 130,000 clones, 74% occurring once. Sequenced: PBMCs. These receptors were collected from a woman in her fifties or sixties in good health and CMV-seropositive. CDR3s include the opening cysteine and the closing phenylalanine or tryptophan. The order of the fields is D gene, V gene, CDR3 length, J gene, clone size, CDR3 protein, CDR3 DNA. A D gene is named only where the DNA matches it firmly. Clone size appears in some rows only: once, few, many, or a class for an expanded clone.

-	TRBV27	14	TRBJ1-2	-	CASSSEDSNYGYTF	TGTGCCAGCAGCTCGGAGGACAGTAACTATGGCTACACCTTC
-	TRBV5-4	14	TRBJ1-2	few	CASSHQQAPRGYTF	TGTGCCAGCAGCCACCAACAGGCCCCGAGAGGCTACACCTTC
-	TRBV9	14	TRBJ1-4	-	CASSVGSQGVKLFF	TGTGCCAGCAGCGTAGGATCCCAGGGTGTAAAACTGTTTTTT
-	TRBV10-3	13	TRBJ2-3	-	CAISEASGITQYF	TGTGCCATCAGTGAGGCGTCAGGGATAACGCAGTATTTT
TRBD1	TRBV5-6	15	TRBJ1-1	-	CASSPTGGENTEAFF	TGTGCCAGCAGCCCAACAGGGGGCGAGAACACTGAAGCTTTCTTT
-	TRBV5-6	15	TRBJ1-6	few	CASSWRGRGRWALHF	TGTGCCAGCAGCTGGAGGGGGAGGGGCCGGTGGGCCCTCCACTTT
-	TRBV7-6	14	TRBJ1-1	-	CASSPQVMNTEAFF	TGTGCCAGCAGCCCCCAGGTGATGAACACTGAAGCTTTCTTT
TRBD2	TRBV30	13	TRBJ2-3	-	CATAPGGPDTQYF	TGTGCCACCGCCCCGGGGGGGCCAGATACGCAGTATTTT
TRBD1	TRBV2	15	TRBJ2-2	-	CASTRQGSNTGELFF	TGTGCCAGCACTAGACAGGGAAGTAACACCGGGGAGCTGTTTTTT
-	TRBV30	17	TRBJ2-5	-	CAWSELGGSGGQETQYF	TGTGCCTGGAGTGAGTTAGGAGGGTCAGGGGGCCAAGAGACCCAGTACTTC
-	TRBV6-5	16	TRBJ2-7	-	CASSYSSGRNHYEQYF	TGTGCCAGCAGTTACTCCTCAGGGCGGAACCACTACGAGCAGTACTTC
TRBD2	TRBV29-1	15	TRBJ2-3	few	CSAEALAGGTDTQYF	TGCAGCGCCGAGGCCCTAGCGGGGGGCACAGATACGCAGTATTTT
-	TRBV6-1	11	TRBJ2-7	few	CASNQGYEQYF	TGTGCCAGTAATCAGGGTTACGAGCAGTACTTC
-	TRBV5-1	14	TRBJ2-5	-	CASSLGYGKETQYF	TGCGCCAGCAGCTTGGGTTACGGTAAAGAGACCCAGTACTTC
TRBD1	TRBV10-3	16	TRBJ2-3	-	CAISDQRQGGGDTQYF	TGTGCCATCAGTGATCAGAGACAGGGCGGCGGAGATACGCAGTATTTT
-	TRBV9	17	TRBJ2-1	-	CASSVKGWATGRNEQFF	TGTGCCAGCAGCGTAAAAGGGTGGGCAACGGGGAGGAATGAGCAGTTCTTC